The 10 T cell receptor beta chains below were found in one sample sequenced in a study of Ad26.COV2.S vaccination and SARS-CoV-2 variants. The data were produced by immunoSEQ multiplex PCR, yet TCRdb's version contains in-frame clones alone and is incomplete. The table shows 85,000 to 120,000 clones, with around 80% occurring only once. The sample in question was peripheral blood, obtained after recovery from COVID-19. The source is a human donor who had recovered from COVID-19.

J is TRBJ1-3 and V is TRBV29-1, with 7 bases fitting TRBD1. CDR3 length: 14 amino acids. The V segment lost 6 bases and the J segment 0 bases; nucleotides outside the gene matches: 5. Germline values: CDR1 SQVTM, CDR2 ANQGSEA. This CDR3 is CSVVTGSSGNTIYF. The DNA of the CDR3 is TGCAGCGTAGTGACAGGGTCCTCTGGAAACACCATATATTTT.

The chain couples TRBV30 to TRBJ2-2, with D perhaps TRBD1 (5 bases). The germline gives CDR1 GTSNPN, CDR2 SVGIG (reference sequence). The CDR3 sequence is 13 residues long. The V end was cut by 4 bases, the J end by 7 bases, with 13 bases between. The CDR3 is CAWTSRADGELFF. Written as DNA, the CDR3 is TGTGCCTGGACAAGCAGGGCCGACGGGGAGCTGTTTTTT.

This clone was seen once. The rearrangement links TRBV3-1 (or the pseudogene TRBV3-2) to TRBJ1-5; 8 nucleotides align to TRBD1. In germline, CDR1 is LGHDT, CDR2 YNNKEL (reference sequence). The CDR3 spans 14 residues. Trimming took 5 bases from V and 5 from J; bases not matched to a gene: 5. The CDR3 is CASSSGQGDQPQHF. The CDR3 DNA reads as TGTGCCAGCAGCAGCGGACAGGGCGATCAGCCCCAGCATTTT.

This chain links TRBV11-1 with TRBJ2-2; D gene unclear. The V gene lost 4 bases and the J gene lost 3 bases, with 3 bases spanning the gap. The CDR3 consists of 12 residues. Germline CDR1 and CDR2: SGHAT and FQDESV (reference sequence). The CDR3 loop is CASSSDTGELFF. CDR3 DNA: TGTGCCAGCAGCTCTGACACCGGGGAGCTGTTTTTT.

The chain uses TRBV7-9 and TRBJ1-1, with D possibly TRBD1 on 5 matching bases. Trimming pared 4 bases from V and 5 bases from J, leaving 14 bases between. The CDR3 contains 14 residues. The germline V gene has CDR1 SEHNR and CDR2 FQNEAQ (reference sequence). In DNA form, the CDR3 reads TGTGCCAGCAGCTCGCGGGGGATGGAGACTGAAGCTTTCTTT. Protein: CASSSRGMETEAFF.

The chain employs TRBV5-1 and TRBJ2-3; D tentatively reads TRBD1 or TRBD2 (5 bases each). Trimming shortened V by 0 bases and J by 1 base, and 12 bases separated the two germline ends. Germline loops: CDR1 SGHRS, CDR2 YFSETQ. CDR3 length: 16 amino acids. The CDR3, as DNA: TGCGCCAGCAGCTTGGTGAGGGGTACTGGCACAGATACGCAGTATTTT. It specifies CASSLVRGTGTDTQYF.

Here the CDR3 DNA reads TGTGCCAGTAGTACAGGGACGCGAAGGGAGTTAGAGACCCAGTACTTC. Encoded protein: CASSTGTRRELETQYF. This chain links TRBV19 with TRBJ2-5; D tentatively fits TRBD1 or TRBD2 (5 bases each). The CDR3 runs to 16 residues. Germline V lookup: CDR1 LNHDA, CDR2 SQIVND (reference sequence). The V end lost 4 bases, the J end lost 4 bases, and 19 bases lay between the germline ends.

The chain employs TRBV3-1 (or the pseudogene TRBV3-2) and TRBJ2-7; tentatively, D is TRBD1 or TRBD2 (6 bases each). The ends were cut back, 2 bases at V and 7 bases at J, with 15 bases in the middle. Per germline, CDR1 LGHDT and CDR2 YNNKEL (reference sequence). The CDR3 is 14 amino acids. CDR3 amino acids: CASSQTGRSGEQYF. The CDR3 nucleotides read TGTGCCAGCAGCCAAACAGGGAGGTCTGGAGAGCAGTACTTC.

This clone was detected a few times. This sequence joins TRBV19 and TRBJ2-5; D perhaps matches TRBD1 (6 bases). The germline V gene encodes CDR1 LNHDA and CDR2 SQIVND (reference sequence). Trimming left V 6 bases short and J 1 base short, with 12 bases between. CDR3 length: 14 residues. CDR3 residues: CASRPGGAQETQYF. The CDR3 region has the DNA TGTGCCAGTAGACCTGGGGGCGCCCAAGAGACCCAGTACTTC.

J is TRBJ1-2 and V is TRBV28; D call uncertain. CDR3 length: 10 amino acids. Germline V gene sequence: CDR1 MDHEN, CDR2 SYDVKM. Deletions cut 5 bases from V and 5 bases from J, with 3 bases between. The CDR3: CASSGYGYTF. CDR3 bases: TGTGCCAGCAGTGGGTATGGCTACACCTTC.